This T cell receptor beta chain was sequenced during a study of T cell changes during pregnancy in multiple sclerosis. The table came from immunoSEQ multiplex PCR; TCRdb's copy has only in-frame clones and leaves some out. This sample has about 48,000 clones, with around 94% found just once. The count of this clone is one. Germline CDR1 reads SNHLY; CDR2 reads FYNNEI. The CDR3 contains 13 residues. Unmatched junction bases numbered 5, after V lost 9 bases and J lost 3 bases. Here the sequenced sample was CD4+ T cells from peripheral blood mononuclear cells, taken in the second trimester of pregnancy. This sequence was found in a female donor in good health, enrolled as a control in a pregnancy study. J is TRBJ2-3 and V is TRBV2; 8 nucleotides align to TRBD1. The DNA for the CDR3 is TGTGCCAGTAATCAGGGGGCGACAGATACGCAGTATTTT. Translation gives CASNQGATDTQYF.